This entry is about one TCR beta chain. What it binds is not known. The sample is drawn from a study of T cells in Graves' hyperthyroidism and ophthalmopathy. The definition of stable Graves' hyperthyroidism was no ophthalmopathy progression within 18 months. Reasons for excluding patients were uncontrolled infection, other autoimmune disease, pregnancy or lactation. Each diagnosis was grounded in clinical symptoms, serum thyroxine and TRAb, thyroid ultrasound, and orbital computed tomography. Study-wide results and caveats: Blood also carried most thyroid clonotypes expanded above 0.001.

Amplified regions were TCR beta CDR3 sequences from RNA transcripts. The TCR CDR3 was amplified in a first-round RT-PCR using the HTBI primer set. From the multiplex PCR reads, TCRdb called clonotypes with MiXCR, one entry per CDR3 protein. The sample yields about 610,000 distinct CDR3 sequences, 46% seen once. Deletions cut 4 bases from V and 2 bases from J, with 18 bases between. The CDR3 is 16 amino acids. CDR1 is LGHDT, CDR2 YNNKEL, per germline (reference sequence). Sample: peripheral blood or thyroid tissue (not recorded which). The chain has TRBV3-1 and TRBJ2-7, with unresolved D. This clonotype was obtained from a woman in her late teens or twenties with Graves' hyperthyroidism. CDR3 nucleotide sequence: TGTGCCAGCAGCCCGGGCTTTTCGGGTCTCCCCTACGAGCAGTACTTC. It yields the protein CASSPGFSGLPYEQYF.